What follows are 10 T cell receptor beta chains derived from one specimen sequenced in a study of shared clonotypes between healthy human individuals. Terminally differentiated effector memory CD45RA+ cells were left out of the naive CD8 fraction, which was CD45RO-negative and positively selected for CCR7. TCRdb's copy holds only in-frame clones and misses some; the assay was immunoSEQ multiplex PCR. This sample has hundreds of thousands of clones, with about 96% found just once. The sample taken for sequencing was naive CD8+ T cells sorted from blood. Source of these receptors: a woman aged 25 to 39 in good health.

The chain combines TRBV7-3 with TRBJ2-2, with unresolved D. Germline assignment: CDR1 SGHTA and CDR2 FQGTGA. The CDR3 is 12 residues long. Trimming removed 3 bases from V and 8 bases from J, with 7 bases in between. CDR3 sequence (DNA): TGTGCCAGCAGCTTTCTCGGGGGGGAGCTGTTTTTT. It specifies CASSFLGGELFF.

This rearrangement joins TRBV27 to TRBJ2-1; 7 bases align to TRBD1. The germline V gene has CDR1 MNHEY and CDR2 SMNVEV (reference sequence). V lost 5 bases and J lost 7; bases outside the gene matches: 5. CDR3 length: 13 amino acids. The CDR3, as DNA: TGTGCCAGCAGTACCGGACAGGATAATGAGCAGTTCTTC. This translates into CASSTGQDNEQFF.

The chain has TRBV2 and TRBJ2-5, with D possibly being TRBD2 (6 bases). The length of the CDR3 is 13 residues. The V end was cut by 7 bases, the J end by 1 base, with 10 bases between. Germline V lookup: CDR1 SNHLY, CDR2 FYNNEI. The CDR3 loop is CASMLTSQETQYF. In nucleotides, the CDR3 is TGTGCCAGCATGTTGACTAGCCAAGAGACCCAGTACTTC.

The gene calls are TRBV27 and TRBJ1-1; no reliable D call. V lost 0 bases to trimming and J lost 1 base, with 9 bases between them. In germline, CDR1 is MNHEY, CDR2 SMNVEV (reference sequence). The CDR3 length is 15 residues. In nucleotides, the CDR3 is TGTGCCAGCAGTTTATCCGTACAGTCGAACACTGAAGCTTTCTTT. It translates to CASSLSVQSNTEAFF.

The chain links TRBV9 to TRBJ2-1; 9 bases align to TRBD2. CDR3 length: 15 amino acids. Germline V gives CDR1 SGDLS, CDR2 YYNGEE. The junction had 6 bases not matched to a gene; V was cut back by 0 bases and J by 8 bases. The CDR3 DNA reads as TGTGCCAGCAGCGTAGGAAGTAGCGGGAGCCATGAGCAGTTCTTC. Translating gives CASSVGSSGSHEQFF.

V usage is TRBV7-6 and J usage is TRBJ2-7; 7 bases line up with TRBD2. Germline trimming cut 3 bases from V and 2 bases from J; bases unmatched to any gene: 4. Germline V CDR1 and CDR2: SGHVS, FNYEAQ. The CDR3 has 14 amino acids. The CDR3 coding sequence is TGTGCCAGCAGCTTGGCTAGCGGTGCCTACGAGCAGTACTTC. It encodes CASSLASGAYEQYF.

V is TRBV12-5 and J is TRBJ2-5, with 8 bases aligning to TRBD1. V dropped 4 bases and J dropped 5; count of bases not matched to a gene: 6. The CDR3 length is 14 residues. Germline V CDR1 and CDR2: LGHNT, FRNRAP. The CDR3: CASGSGTGLETQYF. DNA of the CDR3: TGTGCTAGTGGTTCAGGGACAGGTCTGGAGACCCAGTACTTC.

The V gene is TRBV27, the J gene TRBJ2-7; 8 positions match TRBD2. The V and J ends lost 3 bases and 2 bases, in that order; junction bases with no gene match: 6. This CDR3 has 15 amino acids. CDR1 is MNHEY and CDR2 is SMNVEV in the germline V gene (reference sequence). The CDR3 loop reads CASSFKSGSPYEQYF. The CDR3 region has the DNA TGTGCCAGCAGTTTCAAAAGCGGGAGTCCCTACGAGCAGTACTTC.

The chain couples TRBV30 to TRBJ2-7; 10 nucleotides line up with TRBD1. In germline, CDR1 is GTSNPN, CDR2 SVGIG (reference sequence). The CDR3 length is 15 residues. Trimming at V came to 2 bases and at J to 2 bases, leaving 6 bases not matched to a gene. Here the CDR3 DNA reads TGTGCCTGGAGTATCACCGGGACAGGGGCCTACGAGCAGTACTTC. This encodes CAWSITGTGAYEQYF.

This clone was found once. This rearrangement joins TRBV28 to TRBJ2-3; D is uncertain. The V end was cut by 6 bases, the J end by 2 bases, with 12 bases between. CDR1 and CDR2 (germline): MDHEN, SYDVKM. The length of the CDR3 is 14 residues. CDR3 loop: CASRPIQTTDTQYF. DNA for the CDR3: TGTGCCAGCAGACCAATCCAGACCACAGATACGCAGTATTTT.